This T cell receptor beta chain was documented in a study of blood T cell repertoires in COVID-19 (dated by TCRdb to 2020 to 2022). Describing the broader study: Collaborator samples came from the United States, Italy and Spain and covered acute and convalescent phases of COVID-19. The material from the prospective study consisted of cDNA or gDNA derived from T cells, B-cell-depleted T cells, or PBMCs. Subjects who had been exposed to COVID-19, were actively infected with it, or had recovered from it provided the deeply sampled blood TCRbeta repertoires that made up the dataset. The repertoires were released in a freely available public database meant as a resource for research on the immune response to SARS-CoV-2. The samples were drawn from two sources: the first 160 participants of the ongoing ImmuneRACE study, and 1,254 subjects contributed by 6 global collaborators. Nearly every sample came with metadata listing a de-identified subject ID, COVID-19 status, age in years and sex. Where available, HLA class I and class II types were taken from metadata supplied by the sample provider and were not determined by assay-based typing.

The full study reports these points: The quantity of clinical and demographic metadata differed by source and by participant and was supplied without curation.

Enrolling through a virtual design, the prospective study's participants ranged in age from roughly 18 to 100 years and lived across some 23 United States geographic areas. To assign participants to cohorts, the prospective study relied on clinical history that participants themselves reported in a screening survey and a study questionnaire. Each participant in the prospective study had whole blood, serum and a nasopharyngeal or oropharyngeal swab collected by mobile phlebotomists. Over an approximately 2-month period, participants in the prospective study had the option of providing additional blood draws and questionnaires. Before DNA extraction, prospective study blood samples were shipped either frozen or at room temperature. TCRbeta CDR3 regions were amplified from genomic DNA using the immunoSEQ Assay, a bias-controlled multiplex PCR. The authors processed their data as follows. The number of nucleated cells in each sample was estimated from the amplification of reference gene primers within the assay. To quantify the absolute abundance of each unique TCRbeta CDR3 rearrangement, sequence reads were collapsed and filtered. For each sample, productive Simpson clonality was calculated as the square root of Simpson's diversity index across productive rearrangements. Drawn from immuneACCESS, this table holds only the in-frame rearrangements with V and J called that TCRdb kept. Clones are partly lost; checked studies trace under half to an unresolved V gene and leave the rest unexplained. That table is the source of V, J and clone size, and D and trimming were worked out from the DNA. Within this sample are a few hundred thousand clones, with 65% to 90% of them counted one time only. The ten largest clones capture roughly 4% of the sample.

V lost 5 bases and J lost 7 bases; the stretch between them is 12 bases long. In the germline V gene (reference sequence), CDR1 corresponds to SEHNR and CDR2 to FQNEAQ. The CDR3 has 14 amino acids, counting the end cysteine and phenylalanine. Only CDR3 DNA is held: 42 bases, read in frame from base 1. As regards this clone: Its antigen is currently not known. No quality values exist for individual bases; no much larger clone is one base distant. Different DNA sequences within this sample yield the same CDR3.

The sequence was collected from a woman in her thirties or forties with acute COVID-19. The sequenced material came from PBMCs or T cells enriched from blood (not recorded which). The sequence joins TRBV7-9 to TRBJ1-6; a weak D assignment points to TRBD1 (6 bases agree). The CDR3 in this case is CASSPRQGNSPLHF. The DNA sequence is TGTGCCAGCAGCCCTCGGCAGGGGAATTCACCCCTCCACTTT. The CDR3, completed at both ends by the reference TRBV7-9 and TRBJ1-6 genes, gives the full variable domain DTGVSQNPRHKITKRGQNVTFRCDPISEHNRLYWYRQTLGQGPEFLTYFQNEAQLEKSRLLSDRFSAERPKGSFSTLEIQRTEQGDSAMYLCASSPRQGNSPLHFGNGTRLTVT.